This entry is about one T cell receptor beta chain. A single record per CDR3 protein comes from TCRdb applying MiXCR to the RACE reads. The sample has about 340,000 distinct CDR3 sequences; 6% to 8.5% are singletons. Time point of the sample: patch test 1, 2 weeks after DPC sensitization. Treatment indicated: therapeutic diphenylcyclopropenone sensitization with weekly scalp DPC. Alopecia patients, 18 to 70 years old and DPC-suitable, served as donors. It was from unfractionated whole blood that total RNA was extracted. These data come from a study of human T cells and chemical hapten exposure. Overall study context: Weekly scalp doses of diphenylcyclopropenone were given to patients during the approximately 23-week study.

Per the germline V gene, CDR1 is MNHNS and CDR2 is SASEGT. V was pared by 7 bases and J by 8 bases, with 23 bases between. CDR3 length: 15 residues. The sample consisted of whole blood, taken in connection with sensitization to the hapten diphenylcyclopropenone (DPC). This sequence originates from a woman under 30 with alopecia areata. Some clones in this sample may be carry-over from other donors' samples. The chain carries TRBV6-1 and TRBJ1-1; no definite D call. The CDR3 DNA follows: TGTGCCAGCACTCGAAGGGAGGGAGGCGGCCGGGAAGCTTTCTTT. Translating it yields CASTRREGGGREAFF.